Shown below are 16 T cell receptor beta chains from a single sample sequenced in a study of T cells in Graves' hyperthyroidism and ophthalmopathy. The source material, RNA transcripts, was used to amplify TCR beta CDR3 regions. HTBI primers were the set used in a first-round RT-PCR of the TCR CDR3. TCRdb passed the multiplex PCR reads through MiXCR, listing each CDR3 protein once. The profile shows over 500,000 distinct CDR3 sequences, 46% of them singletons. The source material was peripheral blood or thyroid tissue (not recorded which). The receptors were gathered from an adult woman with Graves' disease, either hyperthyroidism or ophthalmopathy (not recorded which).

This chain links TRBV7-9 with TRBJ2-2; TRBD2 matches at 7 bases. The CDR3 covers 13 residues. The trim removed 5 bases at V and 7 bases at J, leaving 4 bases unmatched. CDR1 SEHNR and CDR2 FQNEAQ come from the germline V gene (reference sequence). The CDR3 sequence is CASSPGLLGELFF. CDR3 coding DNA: TGTGCCAGCAGCCCGGGACTACTCGGGGAGCTGTTTTTT.

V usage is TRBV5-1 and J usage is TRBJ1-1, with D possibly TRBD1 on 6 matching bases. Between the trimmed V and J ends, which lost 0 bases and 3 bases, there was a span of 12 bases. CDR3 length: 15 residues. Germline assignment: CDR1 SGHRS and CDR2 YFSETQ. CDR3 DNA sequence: TGCGCCAGCAGCTTGGCGGGGGGCAGTTACACTGAAGCTTTCTTT. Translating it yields CASSLAGGSYTEAFF. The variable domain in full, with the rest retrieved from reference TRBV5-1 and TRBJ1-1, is KAGVTQTPRYLIKTRGQQVTLSCSPISGHRSVSWYQQTPGQGLQFLFEYFSETQRNKGNFPGRFSGRQFSNSRSEMNVSTLELGDSALYLCASSLAGGSYTEAFFGQGTRLTVV.

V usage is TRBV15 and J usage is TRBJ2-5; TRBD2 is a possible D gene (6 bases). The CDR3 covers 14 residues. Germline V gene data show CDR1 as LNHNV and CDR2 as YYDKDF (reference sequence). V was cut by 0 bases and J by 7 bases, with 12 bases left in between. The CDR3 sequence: CATSRENSGGTQYF. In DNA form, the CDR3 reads TGTGCCACCAGCAGAGAAAATAGCGGTGGGACCCAGTACTTC.

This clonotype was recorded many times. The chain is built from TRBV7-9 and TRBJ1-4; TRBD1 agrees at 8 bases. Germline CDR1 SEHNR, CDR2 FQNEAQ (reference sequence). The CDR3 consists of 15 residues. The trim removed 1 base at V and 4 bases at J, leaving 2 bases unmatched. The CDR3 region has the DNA TGTGCCAGCAGCTTAGGACAGGGGAGTAATGAAAAACTGTTTTTT. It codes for CASSLGQGSNEKLFF.

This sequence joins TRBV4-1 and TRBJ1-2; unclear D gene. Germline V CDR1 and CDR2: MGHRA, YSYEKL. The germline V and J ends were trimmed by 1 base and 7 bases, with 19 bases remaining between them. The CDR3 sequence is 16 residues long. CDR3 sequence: CASSQVRGDSSTGYTF. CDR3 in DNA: TGCGCCAGCAGCCAAGTACGGGGAGATTCCTCTACTGGCTACACCTTC.

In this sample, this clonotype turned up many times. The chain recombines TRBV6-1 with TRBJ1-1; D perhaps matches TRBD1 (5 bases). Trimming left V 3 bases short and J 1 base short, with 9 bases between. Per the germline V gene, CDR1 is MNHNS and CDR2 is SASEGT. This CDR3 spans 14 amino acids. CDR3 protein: CASSEGPTNTEAFF. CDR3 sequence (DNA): TGTGCCAGCAGTGAGGGACCCACGAACACTGAAGCTTTCTTT.

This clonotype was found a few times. The CDR3 sequence is CAISESGSGRAENEQFF. Here the CDR3 DNA reads TGTGCCATCAGTGAGTCAGGAAGCGGGAGGGCCGAAAATGAGCAGTTCTTC. The J gene is TRBJ2-1, the V gene TRBV10-3; 10 bases match TRBD2. With 0 bases clipped from V and 7 bases from J, the junction kept 9 bases outside the gene matches. Looked up from germline, CDR1 is ENHRY and CDR2 is SYGVKD. CDR3 length: 17 residues.

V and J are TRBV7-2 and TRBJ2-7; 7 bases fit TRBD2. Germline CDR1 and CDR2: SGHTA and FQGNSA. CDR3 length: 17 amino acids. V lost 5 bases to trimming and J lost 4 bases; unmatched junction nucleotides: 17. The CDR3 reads CASSLVGLADKKYEQYF. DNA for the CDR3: TGTGCCAGCAGCCTAGTAGGTCTAGCGGATAAGAAATACGAGCAGTACTTC. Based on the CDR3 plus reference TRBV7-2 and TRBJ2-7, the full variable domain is GAGVSQSPSNKVTEKGKDVELRCDPISGHTALYWYRQSLGQGLEFLIYFQGNSAPDKSGLPSDRFSAERTGGSVSTLTIQRTQQEDSAVYLCASSLVGLADKKYEQYFGPGTRLTVT.

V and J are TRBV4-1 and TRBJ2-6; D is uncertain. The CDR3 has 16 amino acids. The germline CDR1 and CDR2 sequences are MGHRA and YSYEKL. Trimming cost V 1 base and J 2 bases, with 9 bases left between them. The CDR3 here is CASSQAANPGANVLTF. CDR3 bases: TGCGCCAGCAGCCAAGCCGCGAATCCTGGGGCCAACGTCCTGACTTTC.

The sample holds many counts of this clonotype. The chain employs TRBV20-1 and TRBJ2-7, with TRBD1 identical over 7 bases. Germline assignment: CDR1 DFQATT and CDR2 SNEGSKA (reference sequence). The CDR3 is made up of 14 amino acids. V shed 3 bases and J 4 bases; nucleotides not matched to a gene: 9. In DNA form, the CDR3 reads TGCAGTGCTAGTTCCGGGACAGATGGATACGAGCAGTACTTC. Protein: CSASSGTDGYEQYF.

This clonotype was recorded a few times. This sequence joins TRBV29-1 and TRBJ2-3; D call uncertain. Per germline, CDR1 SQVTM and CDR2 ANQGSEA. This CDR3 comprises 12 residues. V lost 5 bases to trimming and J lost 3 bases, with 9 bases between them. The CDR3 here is CSVHEDTDTQYF. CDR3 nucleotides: TGCAGCGTTCATGAGGATACAGATACGCAGTATTTT.

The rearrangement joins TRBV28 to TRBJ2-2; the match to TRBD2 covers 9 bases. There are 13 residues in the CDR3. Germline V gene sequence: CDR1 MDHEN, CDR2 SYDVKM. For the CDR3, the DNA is TGTGCTAGCGGGGGCTCGGGCACCGGGGAGCTGTTTTTT. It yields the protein CASGGSGTGELFF.

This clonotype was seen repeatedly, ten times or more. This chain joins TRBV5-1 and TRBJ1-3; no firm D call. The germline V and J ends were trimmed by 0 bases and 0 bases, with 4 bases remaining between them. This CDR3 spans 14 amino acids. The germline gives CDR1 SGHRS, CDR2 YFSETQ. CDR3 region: CASSLADSGNTIYF. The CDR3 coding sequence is TGCGCCAGCAGCTTGGCCGACTCTGGAAACACCATATATTTT.

The CDR3 nucleotides read TGCAGTGCTAGACCCGGAGCGGCTATCCAGCCCCAGCATTTT. Translation: CSARPGAAIQPQHF. This chain connects TRBV20-1 to TRBJ1-5, with D unresolved. V gave up 2 bases and J gave up 7 bases, with 15 bases separating them. CDR3 size: 14 residues. CDR1 is DFQATT and CDR2 is SNEGSKA in the germline V gene (reference sequence).

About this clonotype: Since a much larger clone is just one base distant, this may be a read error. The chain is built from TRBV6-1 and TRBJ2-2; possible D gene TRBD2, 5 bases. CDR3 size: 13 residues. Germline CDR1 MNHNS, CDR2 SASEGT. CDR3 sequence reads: CAGSYEGTGELFF. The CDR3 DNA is TGTGCCGGCAGTTACGAGGGAACCGGGGAGCTGTTTTTT.

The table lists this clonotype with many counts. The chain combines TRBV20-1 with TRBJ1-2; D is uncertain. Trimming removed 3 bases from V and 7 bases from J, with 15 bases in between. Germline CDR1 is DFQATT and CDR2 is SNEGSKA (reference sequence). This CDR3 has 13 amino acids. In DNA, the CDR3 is TGCAGTGCTAGTGAAGAGGGTCTTCGTGGCTACACCTTC. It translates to CSASEEGLRGYTF.